Each of the 24 T cell receptor beta chains below was sequenced from the same sample in a study of blood T cell repertoires in COVID-19. Here immunoSEQ multiplex PCR was the method, and the copy in TCRdb shows in-frame clones only, minus some. Counted here are fewer than 350,000 clones, 90% occurring once; the ten biggest clones make up under 7%. The sequencing sample was made of peripheral blood. The receptors were gathered from a woman in her twenties or thirties with COVID-19, enrolled during active disease.

This clone was counted a few times. The chain uses TRBV4-3 and TRBJ2-1; 10 bases are shared with TRBD2. CDR3 length: 16 residues. Trimming cost V 0 bases and J 9 bases; bases outside gene matches: 8. CDR1 and CDR2 (germline): LGHNA, YSLEER. The chain's CDR3 is CASSQDRGLAPPEQFF. The CDR3 DNA reads TGCGCCAGCAGCCAAGATAGGGGACTAGCGCCTCCTGAGCAGTTCTTC.

A remark on this clone: Within the sample, other DNA sequences also encode this same CDR3. The chain combines TRBV5-6 with TRBJ2-7, with TRBD1 identical over 9 bases. The CDR3 is 14 residues long. Germline V gene lookup returns CDR1 SGHDT and CDR2 YYEEEE. V lost 0 bases to trimming and J lost 2 bases; unmatched junction nucleotides: 0. The CDR3 here is CASSLGQGAYEQYF. As DNA, the CDR3 is TGTGCCAGCAGCTTGGGACAGGGGGCCTACGAGCAGTACTTC.

The V call is TRBV29-1, the J call TRBJ1-3, with 9 positions matching TRBD1. V lost 6 bases and J lost 4; bases outside the gene matches: 4. The length of the CDR3 is 13 residues. Germline V lookup: CDR1 SQVTM, CDR2 ANQGSEA. Written as DNA, the CDR3 is TGCAGCGTGGGGGACAGGGCCGGAAACACCATATATTTT. It yields the protein CSVGDRAGNTIYF.

This clone showed up just a few times. This chain connects TRBV9 to TRBJ1-3; 7 bases line up with TRBD1. The length of the CDR3 is 18 residues. Germline CDR1 SGDLS, CDR2 YYNGEE. With 1 base clipped from V and 0 bases from J, the junction kept 10 bases outside the gene matches. CDR3 coding DNA: TGTGCCAGCAGCGTAACTACCGGGACAGCCAGCTCTGGAAACACCATATATTTT. This encodes CASSVTTGTASSGNTIYF. The complete variable domain, with remaining parts taken from reference TRBV9 and TRBJ1-3, reads DSGVTQTPKHLITATGQRVTLRCSPRSGDLSVYWYQQSLDQGLQFLIQYYNGEERAKGNILERFSAQQFPDLHSELNLSSLELGDSALYFCASSVTTGTASSGNTIYFGEGSWLTVV.

V is TRBV28 and J is TRBJ1-1; D is perhaps TRBD1 (6 bases). V was clipped by 10 bases and J by 6 bases, with 15 bases between them. The CDR3 is 12 amino acids. Germline V gene sequence: CDR1 MDHEN, CDR2 SYDVKM. The CDR3 spells CAITVQGSEAFF. The CDR3 bases are TGTGCCATCACCGTGCAGGGGTCTGAAGCTTTCTTT. Full variable domain (missing parts from reference TRBV28 and TRBJ1-1): DVKVTQSSRYLVKRTGEKVFLECVQDMDHENMFWYRQDPGLGLRLIYFSYDVKMKEKGDIPEGYSVSREKKERFSLILESASTNQTSMYLCAITVQGSEAFFGQGTRLTVV.

The chain has TRBV23-1 and TRBJ1-2, with a tentative D call TRBD1 (6 bases). TRBV23-1 is sorted into the ORF group, with uncertain function. The CDR3 contains 13 residues. Trimming stripped 3 bases from V and 3 bases from J, with 8 bases between. Here the CDR3 reads CASSHGTHYGYTF. Written as DNA, the CDR3 is TGCGCCAGCAGTCACGGGACACACTATGGCTACACCTTC.

CDR3 in DNA: TGTGCCAGCAGAGGGACAGGTCCCTACGAGCAGTACTTC. It encodes CASRGTGPYEQYF. The chain employs TRBV6-6 and TRBJ2-7; 8 bases agree with TRBD1. The CDR3 is made up of 13 amino acids. Germline CDR1 reads MNHNY; CDR2 reads SVGAGI (reference sequence). V dropped 6 bases and J dropped 2; count of bases not matched to a gene: 3.

V usage is TRBV4-1 and J usage is TRBJ1-2, with a possible D match to TRBD1 (6 bases). Trimming removed 1 base at V and 4 bases at J, with 7 bases between. CDR1 is MGHRA and CDR2 is YSYEKL in the germline V gene. There are 13 residues in the CDR3. This CDR3 is CASSQGTAYGYTF. The CDR3 region has the DNA TGCGCCAGCAGCCAAGGGACAGCCTATGGCTACACCTTC.

A few counts support this clone. Here the CDR3 reads CASSPIPGPKSGNTIYF. For the CDR3, the DNA is TGCGCCAGCAGCCCAATACCGGGTCCAAAATCGGGAAACACCATATATTTT. The chain carries TRBV5-1 and TRBJ1-3; D is uncertain. The CDR3 sequence is 17 residues long. V lost 4 bases to trimming and J lost 4 bases, with 21 bases between them. From germline, CDR1 is SGHRS and CDR2 YFSETQ.

The chain employs TRBV29-1 and TRBJ2-7, with TRBD2 matching over 7 bases. The CDR3 spans 15 residues. The germline V gene has CDR1 SQVTM and CDR2 ANQGSEA. Trimming cost V 6 bases and J 2 bases; bases outside gene matches: 13. The CDR3 region is CSVRKSSGYTYEQYF. The CDR3 coding sequence is TGCAGCGTCCGAAAATCTAGCGGTTATACCTACGAGCAGTACTTC.

The V gene is TRBV9, the J gene TRBJ1-4; no clear D. The V and J ends lost 2 bases and 2 bases respectively, with 7 bases between them. The CDR3 has 14 amino acids. CDR1 is SGDLS and CDR2 is YYNGEE in the germline V gene. CDR3 residues: CASSVRGTNEKLFF. CDR3 sequence (DNA): TGTGCCAGCAGCGTTCGAGGCACTAATGAAAAACTGTTTTTT.

The chain couples TRBV2 to TRBJ2-1; 10 bases line up with TRBD2. V was pared by 8 bases and J by 6 bases, with 22 bases of the junction left unmatched. CDR3 length: 19 residues. CDR1 and CDR2 (germline): SNHLY, FYNNEI. CDR3 loop: CASYTGGQRGLAVFNEQFF. In nucleotides, the CDR3 is TGTGCCAGCTATACCGGAGGACAGCGAGGACTAGCGGTGTTCAATGAGCAGTTCTTC.

CDR3 loop: CASRRLAGAGADTQYF. Here the CDR3 DNA reads TGTGCCAGCAGACGACTAGCGGGAGCTGGTGCAGATACGCAGTATTTT. The chain couples TRBV7-6 to TRBJ2-3, with 12 positions matching TRBD2. The V and J ends lost 6 bases and 4 bases, in that order; junction bases with no gene match: 8. The CDR3 covers 16 residues. Germline lookup yields CDR1 SGHVS and CDR2 FNYEAQ.

V usage is TRBV28 and J usage is TRBJ2-1; no clear D. Germline V gene sequence: CDR1 MDHEN, CDR2 SYDVKM. This CDR3 region has 14 residues. Deletions cut 2 bases from V and 3 bases from J, with 8 bases between. CDR3 in amino acids: CASSLALVYNEQFF. CDR3 in DNA: TGTGCCAGCAGTTTAGCACTCGTCTACAATGAGCAGTTCTTC. Full variable domain (remainder filled in from reference TRBV28 and TRBJ2-1): DVKVTQSSRYLVKRTGEKVFLECVQDMDHENMFWYRQDPGLGLRLIYFSYDVKMKEKGDIPEGYSVSREKKERFSLILESASTNQTSMYLCASSLALVYNEQFFGPGTRLTVL.

The chain carries TRBV7-9 and TRBJ2-3; 7 bases align to TRBD2. CDR1 SEHNR and CDR2 FQNEAQ come from the germline V gene (reference sequence). The CDR3 extends over 18 amino acids. V shed 5 bases, J shed 4 bases, and the junction held 18 bases outside the gene matches. The CDR3 bases are TGTGCCAGCAGCAACCCCAACTTTGGCGGGAGTATCTCAGATACGCAGTATTTT. This translates into CASSNPNFGGSISDTQYF.

In this sample, this clone turned up a few times. The chain carries TRBV7-9 and TRBJ2-7; 8 bases align to TRBD1. The ends lost 3 bases at V and 0 bases at J; junction bases unmatched: 1. This CDR3 region has 14 residues. From germline, CDR1 is SEHNR and CDR2 FQNEAQ (reference sequence). The CDR3 sequence is CASSFTGGSYEQYF. The CDR3 nucleotides are TGTGCCAGCAGCTTCACAGGGGGCTCCTACGAGCAGTACTTC.

This chain joins TRBV6-5 and TRBJ1-1, with TRBD1 matching over 7 bases. Germline CDR1 MNHEY, CDR2 SVGAGI. The trim removed 9 bases at V and 1 base at J, leaving 2 bases unmatched. This CDR3 has 12 residues. The CDR3 nucleotides are TGTGCCAGTAACAGGGGGAACACTGAAGCTTTCTTT. Translating gives CASNRGNTEAFF.

This chain uses TRBV6-5 with TRBJ1-1, with D possibly matching TRBD1 (6 bases). This CDR3 has 13 residues. The V and J ends lost 0 bases and 9 bases respectively, with 11 bases between them. Per germline, CDR1 MNHEY and CDR2 SVGAGI. The CDR3 reads CASSYSLTGKAFF. CDR3 nucleotides: TGTGCCAGCAGTTACTCGTTGACAGGTAAAGCTTTCTTT.

Written as DNA, the CDR3 is TGTGCCAGCAGTTACCTTGGGCCTAGCTCCAACTATGGCTACACCTTC. Translation: CASSYLGPSSNYGYTF. The chain has TRBV6-5 and TRBJ1-2; D not resolved. V lost 2 bases and J lost 2, with 15 bases in between. Germline loops: CDR1 MNHEY, CDR2 SVGAGI. The CDR3 sequence is 16 residues long.

This chain joins TRBV28 and TRBJ2-1; no clear D. CDR1 is MDHEN, CDR2 SYDVKM, per germline. The CDR3 runs 12 residues. Trimming removed 6 bases at V and 8 bases at J, with 11 bases between. The DNA of the CDR3 is TGTGCCAGCAGCTCCACTTTGGATGAGCAGTTCTTC. This encodes CASSSTLDEQFF.

The chain carries TRBV4-1 and TRBJ1-5, with 8 bases matching TRBD1. The CDR3 covers 14 residues. V trimming: 4 bases; J trimming: 6 bases; junction bases outside the gene matches: 5. Germline values: CDR1 MGHRA, CDR2 YSYEKL. This chain's CDR3 is CASSRTGNSQPQHF. In DNA, the CDR3 is TGCGCCAGCAGCCGGACAGGGAACAGTCAGCCCCAGCATTTT.

The chain links TRBV24-1 to TRBJ1-2; D might be TRBD1 (5 bases). The CDR3 totals 14 residues. Trimming pared 4 bases from V and 0 bases from J, leaving 8 bases between. Germline V lookup: CDR1 KGHDR, CDR2 SFDVKD. CDR3 bases: TGTGCCACCAGTGACAGGGCCACTAACTATGGCTACACCTTC. Protein sequence: CATSDRATNYGYTF.

The chain has TRBV5-1 and TRBJ2-7, with 13 nucleotides matching TRBD2. The CDR3 is 16 residues long. V lost 4 bases and J lost 4; bases outside the gene matches: 8. CDR1 is SGHRS and CDR2 is YFSETQ in the germline V gene. CDR3 amino acids: CASSLRTSGSLYEQYF. CDR3 DNA: TGCGCCAGCAGCCTCCGGACTAGCGGGAGTTTATACGAGCAGTACTTC.

The V call is TRBV5-1, the J call TRBJ2-1, with D tentatively TRBD2 (6 bases). Trimming pared 0 bases from V and 6 bases from J, leaving 13 bases between. Germline-derived CDR1 and CDR2 are SGHRS and YFSETQ. The CDR3 has 15 residues. The CDR3 DNA is TGCGCCAGCAGCTTGGCGGTTAGCGGCACCAATGAGCAGTTCTTC. This encodes CASSLAVSGTNEQFF.